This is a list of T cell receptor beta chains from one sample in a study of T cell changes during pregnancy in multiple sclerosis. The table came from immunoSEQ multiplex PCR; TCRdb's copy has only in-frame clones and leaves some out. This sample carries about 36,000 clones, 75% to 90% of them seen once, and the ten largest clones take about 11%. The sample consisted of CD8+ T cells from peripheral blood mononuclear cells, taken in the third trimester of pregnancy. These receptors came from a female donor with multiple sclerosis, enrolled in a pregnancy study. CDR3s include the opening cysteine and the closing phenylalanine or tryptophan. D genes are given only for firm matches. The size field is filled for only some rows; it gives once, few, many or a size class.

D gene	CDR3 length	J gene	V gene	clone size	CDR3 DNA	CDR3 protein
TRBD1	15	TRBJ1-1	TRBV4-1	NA	TGCGCCAGCAGCCAAGGTTCAGGGGGGAACACTGAAGCTTTCTTT	CASSQGSGGNTEAFF
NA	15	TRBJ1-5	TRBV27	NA	TGTGCCAGCAGTTTATCCTGGCAGGCAGATCAGCCCCAGCATTTT	CASSLSWQADQPQHF
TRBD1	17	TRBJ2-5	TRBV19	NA	TGTGCCAGTAGTTCCCGGGACAGGGATGCGGGCCAAGAGACCCAGTACTTC	CASSSRDRDAGQETQYF
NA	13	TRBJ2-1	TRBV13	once	TGTGCCAGCAGCCTTGGGGCTATTAATGAGCAGTTCTTC	CASSLGAINEQFF
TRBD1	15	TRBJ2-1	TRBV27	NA	TGTGCCAGTTCTCTTGGGACAGGGGGCCACAATGAGCAGTTCTTC	CASSLGTGGHNEQFF
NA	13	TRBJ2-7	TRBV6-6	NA	TGTGCCAGCAGTAATCGCGGGGACTACGAGCAGTACTTC	CASSNRGDYEQYF
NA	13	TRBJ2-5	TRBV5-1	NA	TGCGCCAGCAGCTTGGAGATAGAAGAGACCCAGTACTTC	CASSLEIEETQYF
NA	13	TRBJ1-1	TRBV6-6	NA	TGTGCCACCGAGACAGGTTTGAACACTGAAGCTTTCTTT	CATETGLNTEAFF
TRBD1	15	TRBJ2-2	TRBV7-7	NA	TGTGCCAGCAGCTATGGGACAGGGAACACCGGGGAGCTGTTTTTT	CASSYGTGNTGELFF
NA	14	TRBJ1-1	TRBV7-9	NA	TGTGCCAGCAGCTTAAAATACGGAGCCACTGAAGCTTTCTTT	CASSLKYGATEAFF
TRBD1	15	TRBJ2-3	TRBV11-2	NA	TGTGCCAGCAGCTTAGGACAGGGGTCCACAGATACGCAGTATTTT	CASSLGQGSTDTQYF
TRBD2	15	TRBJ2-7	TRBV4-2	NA	TGTGCCAGCAGCCAAGAAACTAGCGACTCCTACGAGCAGTACTTC	CASSQETSDSYEQYF
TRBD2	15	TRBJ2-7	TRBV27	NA	TGTGCCAGCAGTATCCTTAGCGGGTATTCCTACGAGCAGTACTTC	CASSILSGYSYEQYF
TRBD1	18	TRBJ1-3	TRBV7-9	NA	TGTGCCAGCAGCTTAGCGGGGGACAGGGGAATTTCTGGAAACACCATATATTTT	CASSLAGDRGISGNTIYF
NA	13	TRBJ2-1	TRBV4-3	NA	TGCGCCAGCAGCCTGACGGGCGGGAATGAGCAGTTCTTC	CASSLTGGNEQFF
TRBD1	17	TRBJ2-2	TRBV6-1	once	TGTGCCAGCAGTGACGGAGCGGGACAGGGGGCCTTCGGGGAGCTGTTTTTT	CASSDGAGQGAFGELFF
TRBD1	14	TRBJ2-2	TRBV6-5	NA	TGTGCCAGCAGTATAGGGACAGACACCGGGGAGCTGTTTTTT	CASSIGTDTGELFF